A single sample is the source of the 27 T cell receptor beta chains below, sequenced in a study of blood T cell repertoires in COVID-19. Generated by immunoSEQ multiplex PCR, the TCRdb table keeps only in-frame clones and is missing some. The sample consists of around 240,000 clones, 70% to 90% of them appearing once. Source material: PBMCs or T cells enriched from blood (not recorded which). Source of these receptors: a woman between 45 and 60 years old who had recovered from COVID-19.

This CDR3 reads CASSGSFGGELFF. Written as DNA, the CDR3 is TGTGCCAGCAGCGGGAGTTTTGGCGGGGAGCTGTTTTTT. This chain joins TRBV2 and TRBJ2-2; D is perhaps TRBD2 (6 bases). The CDR3 consists of 13 residues. Germline V gene data show CDR1 as SNHLY and CDR2 as FYNNEI. V shed 6 bases and J shed 7 bases, with 12 bases lying between them.

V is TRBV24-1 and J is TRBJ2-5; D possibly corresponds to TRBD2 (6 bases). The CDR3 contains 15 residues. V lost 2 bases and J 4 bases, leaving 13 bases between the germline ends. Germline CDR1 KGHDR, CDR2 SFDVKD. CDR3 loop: CATSDSGGRRETQYF. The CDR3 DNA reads TGTGCCACCAGTGATTCCGGGGGACGGCGAGAGACCCAGTACTTC.

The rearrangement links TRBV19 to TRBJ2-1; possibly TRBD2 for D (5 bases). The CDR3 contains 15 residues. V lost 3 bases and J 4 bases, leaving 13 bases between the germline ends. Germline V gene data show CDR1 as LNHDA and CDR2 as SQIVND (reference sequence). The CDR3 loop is CASSIKRNIYNEQFF. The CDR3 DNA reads TGTGCCAGTAGTATTAAGCGGAATATTTACAATGAGCAGTTCTTC.

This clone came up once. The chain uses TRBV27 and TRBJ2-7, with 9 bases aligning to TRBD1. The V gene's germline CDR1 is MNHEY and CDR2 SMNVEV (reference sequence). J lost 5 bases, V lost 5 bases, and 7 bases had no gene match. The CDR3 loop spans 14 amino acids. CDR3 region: CASSNRDRDHEQYF. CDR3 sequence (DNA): TGTGCCAGCAGTAACCGGGACAGGGACCACGAGCAGTACTTC.

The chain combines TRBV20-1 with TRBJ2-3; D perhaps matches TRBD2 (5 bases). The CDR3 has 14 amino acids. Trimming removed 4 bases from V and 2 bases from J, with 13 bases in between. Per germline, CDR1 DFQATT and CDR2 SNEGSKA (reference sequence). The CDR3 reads CSAIDGGSTDTQYF. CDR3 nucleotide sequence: TGCAGTGCTATTGACGGCGGGTCCACAGATACGCAGTATTTT.

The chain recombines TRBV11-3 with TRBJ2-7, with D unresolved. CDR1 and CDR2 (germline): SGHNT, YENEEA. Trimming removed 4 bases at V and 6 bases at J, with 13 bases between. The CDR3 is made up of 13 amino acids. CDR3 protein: CASSSSSNGEQYF. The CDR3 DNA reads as TGTGCCAGCAGCTCATCTAGTAACGGCGAGCAGTACTTC.

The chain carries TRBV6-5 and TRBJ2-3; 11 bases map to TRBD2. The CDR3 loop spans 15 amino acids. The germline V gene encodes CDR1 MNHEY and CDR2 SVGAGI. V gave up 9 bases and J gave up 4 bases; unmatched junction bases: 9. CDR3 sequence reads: CASVALAGDSDTQYF. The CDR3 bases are TGTGCCAGTGTGGCACTAGCGGGAGATTCAGATACGCAGTATTTT.

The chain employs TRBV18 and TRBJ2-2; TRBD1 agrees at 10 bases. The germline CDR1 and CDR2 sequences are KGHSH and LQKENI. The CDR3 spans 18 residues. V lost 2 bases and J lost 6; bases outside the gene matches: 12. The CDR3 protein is CASSPIATGGATSGELFF. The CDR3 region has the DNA TGTGCCAGCTCACCAATCGCGACAGGGGGCGCGACGTCCGGGGAGCTGTTTTTT.

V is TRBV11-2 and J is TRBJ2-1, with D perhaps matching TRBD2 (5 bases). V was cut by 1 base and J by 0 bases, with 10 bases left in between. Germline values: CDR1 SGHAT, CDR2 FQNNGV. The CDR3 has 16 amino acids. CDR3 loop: CASSLALGSSYNEQFF. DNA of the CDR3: TGTGCCAGCAGCTTAGCGTTGGGGAGCTCCTACAATGAGCAGTTCTTC.

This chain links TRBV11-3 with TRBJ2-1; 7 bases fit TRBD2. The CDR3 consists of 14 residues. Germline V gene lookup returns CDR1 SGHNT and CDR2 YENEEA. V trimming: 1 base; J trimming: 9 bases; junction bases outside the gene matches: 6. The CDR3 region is CASSLGGGPGEQFF. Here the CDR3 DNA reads TGTGCCAGCAGCTTAGGGGGAGGGCCGGGTGAGCAGTTCTTC.

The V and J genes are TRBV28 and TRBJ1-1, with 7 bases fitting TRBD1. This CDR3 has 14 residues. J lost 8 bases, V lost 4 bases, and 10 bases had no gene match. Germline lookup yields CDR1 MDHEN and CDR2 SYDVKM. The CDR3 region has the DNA TGTGCCAGCAGTTCTCCGACAGGGAGGTGGGAAGCTTTCTTT. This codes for CASSSPTGRWEAFF. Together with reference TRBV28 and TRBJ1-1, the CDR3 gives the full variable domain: DVKVTQSSRYLVKRTGEKVFLECVQDMDHENMFWYRQDPGLGLRLIYFSYDVKMKEKGDIPEGYSVSREKKERFSLILESASTNQTSMYLCASSSPTGRWEAFFGQGTRLTVV.

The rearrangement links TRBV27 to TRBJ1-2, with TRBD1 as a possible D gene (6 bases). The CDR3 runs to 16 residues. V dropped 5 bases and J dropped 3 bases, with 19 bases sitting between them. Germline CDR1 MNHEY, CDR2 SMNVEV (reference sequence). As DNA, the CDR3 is TGTGCCAGCAGTCCCCGGTGGGGGGGCGCGGACTATGGCTACACCTTC. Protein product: CASSPRWGGADYGYTF.

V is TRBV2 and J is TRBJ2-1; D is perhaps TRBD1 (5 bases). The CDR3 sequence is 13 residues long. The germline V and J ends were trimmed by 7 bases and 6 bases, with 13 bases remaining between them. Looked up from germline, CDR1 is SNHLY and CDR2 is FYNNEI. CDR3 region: CASNRQMGNEQFF. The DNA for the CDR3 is TGTGCCAGCAACAGGCAAATGGGCAATGAGCAGTTCTTC.

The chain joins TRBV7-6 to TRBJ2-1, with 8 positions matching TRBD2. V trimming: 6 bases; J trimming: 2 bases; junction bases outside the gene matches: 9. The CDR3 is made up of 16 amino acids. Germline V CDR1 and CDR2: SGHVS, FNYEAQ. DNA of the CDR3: TGTGCCAGCAGTCATGTAGCGGGACCAGCCTACAATGAGCAGTTCTTC. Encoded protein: CASSHVAGPAYNEQFF.

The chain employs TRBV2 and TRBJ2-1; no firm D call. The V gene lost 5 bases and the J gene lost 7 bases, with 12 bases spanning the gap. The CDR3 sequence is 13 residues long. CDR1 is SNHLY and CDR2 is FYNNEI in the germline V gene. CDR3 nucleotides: TGTGCCAGCAGTTATACCCACGGTAATGAGCAGTTCTTC. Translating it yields CASSYTHGNEQFF. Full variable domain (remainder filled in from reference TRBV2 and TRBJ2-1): EPEVTQTPSHQVTQMGQEVILRCVPISNHLYFYWYRQILGQKVEFLVSFYNNEISEKSEIFDDQFSVERPDGSNFTLKIRSTKLEDSAMYFCASSYTHGNEQFFGPGTRLTVL.

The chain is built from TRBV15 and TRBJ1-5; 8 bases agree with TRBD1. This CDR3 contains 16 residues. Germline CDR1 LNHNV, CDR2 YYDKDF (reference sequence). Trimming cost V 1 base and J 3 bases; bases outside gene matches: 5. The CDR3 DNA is TGTGCCACCAGCAGAGTCTTACAGGGGGACAATCAGCCCCAGCATTTT. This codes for CATSRVLQGDNQPQHF.

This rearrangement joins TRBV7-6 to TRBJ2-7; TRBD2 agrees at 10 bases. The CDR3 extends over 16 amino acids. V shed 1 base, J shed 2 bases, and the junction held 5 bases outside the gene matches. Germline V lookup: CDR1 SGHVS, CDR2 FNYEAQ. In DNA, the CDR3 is TGTGCCAGCAGCTTAGGACTAGCGGGTGGCACCTACGAGCAGTACTTC. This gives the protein CASSLGLAGGTYEQYF. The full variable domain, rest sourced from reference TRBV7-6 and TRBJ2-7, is GAGVSQSPRYKVTKRGQDVALRCDPISGHVSLYWYRQALGQGPEFLTYFNYEAQQDKSGLPNDRFSAERPEGSISTLTIQRTEQRDSAMYRCASSLGLAGGTYEQYFGPGTRLTVT.

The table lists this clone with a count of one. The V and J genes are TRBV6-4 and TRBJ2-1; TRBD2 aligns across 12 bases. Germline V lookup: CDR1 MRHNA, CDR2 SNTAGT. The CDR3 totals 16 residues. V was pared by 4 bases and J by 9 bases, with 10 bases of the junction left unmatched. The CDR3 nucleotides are TGTGCCAGCAGTGTAGCTCCTAGCGGGAGGGATTCTGAGCAGTTCTTC. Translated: CASSVAPSGRDSEQFF.

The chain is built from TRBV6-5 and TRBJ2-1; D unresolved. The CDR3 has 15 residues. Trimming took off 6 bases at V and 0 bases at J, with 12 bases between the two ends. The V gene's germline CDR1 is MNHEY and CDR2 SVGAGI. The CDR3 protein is CASSSDMSSYNEQFF. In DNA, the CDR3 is TGTGCCAGCAGCTCCGACATGAGCTCCTACAATGAGCAGTTCTTC.

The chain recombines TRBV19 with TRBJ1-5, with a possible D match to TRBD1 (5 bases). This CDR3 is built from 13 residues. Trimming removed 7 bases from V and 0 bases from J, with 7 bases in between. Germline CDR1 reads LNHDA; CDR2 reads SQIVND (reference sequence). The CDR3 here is CASTGYSNQPQHF. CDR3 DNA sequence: TGTGCCAGTACAGGGTATAGCAATCAGCCCCAGCATTTT.

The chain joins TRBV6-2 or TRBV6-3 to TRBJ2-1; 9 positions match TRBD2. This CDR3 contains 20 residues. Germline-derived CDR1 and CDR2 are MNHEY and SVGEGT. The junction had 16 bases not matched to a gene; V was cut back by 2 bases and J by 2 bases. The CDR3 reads CASSYELRLAEPIPYNEQFF. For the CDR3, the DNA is TGTGCCAGCAGTTACGAACTCCGACTAGCGGAGCCGATTCCCTACAATGAGCAGTTCTTC.

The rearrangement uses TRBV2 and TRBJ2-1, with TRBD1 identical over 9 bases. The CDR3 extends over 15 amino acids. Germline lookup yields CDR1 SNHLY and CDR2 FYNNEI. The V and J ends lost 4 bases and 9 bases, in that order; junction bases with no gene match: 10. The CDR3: CASSATAGQGTEQFF. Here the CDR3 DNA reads TGTGCCAGCAGTGCCACCGCGGGACAGGGTACTGAGCAGTTCTTC.

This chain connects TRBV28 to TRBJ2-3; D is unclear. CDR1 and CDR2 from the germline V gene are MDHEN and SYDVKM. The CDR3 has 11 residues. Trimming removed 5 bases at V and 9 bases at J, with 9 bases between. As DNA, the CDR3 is TGTGCCAGCAGTCCCCATAGCACGCAGTATTTT. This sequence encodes CASSPHSTQYF.

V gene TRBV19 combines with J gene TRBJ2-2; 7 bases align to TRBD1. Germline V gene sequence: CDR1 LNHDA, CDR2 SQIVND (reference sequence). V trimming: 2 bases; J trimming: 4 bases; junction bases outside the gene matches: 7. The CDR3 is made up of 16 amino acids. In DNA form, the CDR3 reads TGTGCCAGTAGTATATTAACAGGGGTCGGCACCGGGGAGCTGTTTTTT. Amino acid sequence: CASSILTGVGTGELFF.

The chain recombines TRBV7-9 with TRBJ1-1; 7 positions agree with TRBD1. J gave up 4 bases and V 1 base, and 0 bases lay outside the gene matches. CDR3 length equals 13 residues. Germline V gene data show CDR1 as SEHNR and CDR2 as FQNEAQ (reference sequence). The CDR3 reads CASSLEGATEAFF. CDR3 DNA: TGTGCCAGCAGCTTAGAGGGGGCCACTGAAGCTTTCTTT.

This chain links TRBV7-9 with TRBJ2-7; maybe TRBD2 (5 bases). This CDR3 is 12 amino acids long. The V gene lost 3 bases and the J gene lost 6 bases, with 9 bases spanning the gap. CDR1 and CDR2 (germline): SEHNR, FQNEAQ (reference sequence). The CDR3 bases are TGTGCCAGCAGCTTTACTAGTCTCGAGCAGTACTTC. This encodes CASSFTSLEQYF.

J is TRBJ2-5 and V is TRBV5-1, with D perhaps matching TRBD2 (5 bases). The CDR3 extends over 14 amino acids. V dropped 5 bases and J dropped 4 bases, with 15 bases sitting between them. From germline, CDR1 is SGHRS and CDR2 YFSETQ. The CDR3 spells CASSSIGVGETQYF. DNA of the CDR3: TGCGCCAGCAGTTCAATCGGGGTTGGAGAGACCCAGTACTTC.